The 21 T cell receptor beta chains given below trace back to one sample, sequenced in a study of T cell responses to AZD1222 COVID-19 vaccine. Sequenced by immunoSEQ multiplex PCR; TCRdb stores in-frame clones only, minus some. The sample includes about 110,000 clones, 75% to 90% of them seen just once. The specimen comprised peripheral blood, sampled on day 0 of AZD1222 vaccination. The receptors were gathered from an adult in good health.

The rearrangement joins TRBV7-2 to TRBJ2-7, with 7 bases matching TRBD2. The germline V gene encodes CDR1 SGHTA and CDR2 FQGNSA. V was clipped by 5 bases and J by 3 bases; unmatched bases: 10. CDR3 length equals 15 residues. The CDR3 coding sequence is TGTGCCAGCAGCCCACCACTAGCGAACAACTACGAGCAGTACTTC. It specifies CASSPPLANNYEQYF.

The chain employs TRBV4-1 and TRBJ2-1; D could derive from TRBD1 or TRBD2 (5 bases each). The germline V gene encodes CDR1 MGHRA and CDR2 YSYEKL. V was clipped by 1 base and J by 0 bases, with 7 bases between them. The CDR3 is made up of 15 amino acids. The CDR3 nucleotides read TGCGCCAGCAGCCAAGTGGGGACCTCCTACAATGAGCAGTTCTTC. This codes for CASSQVGTSYNEQFF.

V usage is TRBV7-2 and J usage is TRBJ1-5; D may be TRBD1 (5 bases). Germline V CDR1 and CDR2: SGHTA, FQGNSA. The CDR3 totals 15 residues. V lost 7 bases and J lost 2, with 15 bases in between. DNA for the CDR3: TGTGCCAGCACCCTCGGAGGGGAGGGCAATCAGCCCCAGCATTTT. This codes for CASTLGGEGNQPQHF.

V usage is TRBV27 and J usage is TRBJ2-5, with TRBD2 matching over 11 bases. This CDR3 region has 16 residues. V lost 1 base, J lost 1 base, and 2 bases stayed unmatched. Germline loops: CDR1 MNHEY, CDR2 SMNVEV (reference sequence). Here the CDR3 reads CASSLWLAGGQETQYF. As DNA, the CDR3 is TGTGCCAGCAGTTTATGGCTAGCGGGAGGCCAAGAGACCCAGTACTTC.

V is TRBV5-6 and J is TRBJ1-2; no reliable D call. Germline V gives CDR1 SGHDT, CDR2 YYEEEE. Trimming removed 0 bases at V and 2 bases at J, with 8 bases between. The length of the CDR3 is 14 residues. As DNA, the CDR3 is TGTGCCAGCAGCTTGGTTGTGGCAAACTATGGCTACACCTTC. It codes for CASSLVVANYGYTF. The full variable domain, its missing parts supplied by reference TRBV5-6 and TRBJ1-2, is DAGVTQSPTHLIKTRGQQVTLRCSPKSGHDTVSWYQQALGQGPQFIFQYYEEEERQRGNFPDRFSGHQFPNYSSELNVNALLLGDSALYLCASSLVVANYGYTFGSGTRLTVV.

This clone has only one observation. The chain links TRBV9 to TRBJ1-1, with TRBD1 identical over 8 bases. The germline V gene encodes CDR1 SGDLS and CDR2 YYNGEE. The junction had 4 bases not matched to a gene; V was cut back by 1 base and J by 5 bases. CDR3 length: 14 residues. The CDR3 DNA reads TGTGCCAGCAGCGTAACAGGGGGAGAAACTGAAGCTTTCTTT. Protein: CASSVTGGETEAFF.

The gene calls are TRBV19 and TRBJ1-5; maybe TRBD1 (6 bases). CDR3 length: 16 amino acids. Germline assignment: CDR1 LNHDA and CDR2 SQIVND (reference sequence). The ends were cut back, 1 base at V and 2 bases at J, with 12 bases in the middle. The CDR3: CASSIGGGAGNQPQHF. DNA for the CDR3: TGTGCCAGTAGTATAGGTGGGGGGGCTGGCAATCAGCCCCAGCATTTT.

The chain uses TRBV2 and TRBJ2-1; weak D call: TRBD2 (6 bases). V was clipped by 3 bases and J by 1 base, with 13 bases between them. The CDR3 length is 16 residues. Germline V CDR1 and CDR2: SNHLY, FYNNEI. CDR3 DNA: TGTGCCAGCAGTGAGACCGATAGCGGATCCTACAATGAGCAGTTCTTC. Protein product: CASSETDSGSYNEQFF. Using reference TRBV2 and TRBJ2-1 for the parts outside the CDR3, the full variable domain is EPEVTQTPSHQVTQMGQEVILRCVPISNHLYFYWYRQILGQKVEFLVSFYNNEISEKSEIFDDQFSVERPDGSNFTLKIRSTKLEDSAMYFCASSETDSGSYNEQFFGPGTRLTVL.

V gene TRBV14 combines with J gene TRBJ1-4; 9 nucleotides line up with TRBD1. Germline CDR1 SGHDN, CDR2 FVKESK. The length of the CDR3 is 19 residues. Losses at the gene ends were 3 bases for V and 0 bases for J; bases not matched to a gene: 11. The CDR3 loop is CASSQVSGTGTATNEKLFF. CDR3 nucleotides: TGTGCCAGCAGCCAGGTATCCGGGACAGGGACTGCAACTAATGAAAAACTGTTTTTT.

The sample holds a few counts of this clone. This chain uses TRBV4-3 with TRBJ1-1; D remains unclear. V was pared by 6 bases and J by 5 bases, with 13 bases between. The CDR3 sequence is 13 residues long. Looked up from germline, CDR1 is LGHNA and CDR2 is YSLEER. The CDR3, as DNA: TGCGCCAGCAGTCTTACTTCAGGAACTGAAGCTTTCTTT. It specifies CASSLTSGTEAFF.

The chain recombines TRBV5-1 with TRBJ2-3; no reliable D call. This CDR3 spans 16 amino acids. Between the trimmed V and J ends, which lost 0 bases and 6 bases, there was a span of 17 bases. Germline assignment: CDR1 SGHRS and CDR2 YFSETQ. As DNA, the CDR3 is TGCGCCAGCAGCTTGGTGTGGTCCGCTTCCTCGGATACGCAGTATTTT. Translated: CASSLVWSASSDTQYF.

The rearrangement uses TRBV30 and TRBJ1-1; D possibly corresponds to TRBD1 (6 bases). CDR3 length: 12 amino acids. Germline CDR1 is GTSNPN and CDR2 is SVGIG (reference sequence). The chain's CDR3 is CASSAGEAEAFF. The CDR3 DNA is TGTGCTTCCTCCGCAGGGGAAGCTGAAGCTTTCTTT.

CDR3 sequence: CASSPRDRGKGYTF. In nucleotides, the CDR3 is TGTGCCAGCAGCCCCCGTGACAGGGGTAAGGGCTACACCTTC. The J gene is TRBJ1-2, the V gene TRBV11-2; the match to TRBD1 covers 8 bases. V gave up 5 bases and J gave up 8 bases; unmatched junction bases: 10. CDR1 SGHAT and CDR2 FQNNGV come from the germline V gene. The CDR3 is 14 amino acids.

V gene TRBV4-3 combines with J gene TRBJ1-4, with 7 bases that match TRBD1. Germline CDR1 LGHNA, CDR2 YSLEER. This CDR3 contains 17 residues. V dropped 4 bases and J dropped 0; count of bases not matched to a gene: 8. The CDR3 is CASSPSPQGATNEKLFF. The DNA of the CDR3 is TGCGCCAGCAGCCCGAGTCCCCAGGGGGCAACTAATGAAAAACTGTTTTTT.

The chain employs TRBV7-9 and TRBJ2-2; tentative D call: TRBD2 (5 bases). The CDR3 loop spans 15 amino acids. V was pared by 2 bases and J by 2 bases, with 9 bases between. The germline gives CDR1 SEHNR, CDR2 FQNEAQ (reference sequence). The CDR3 loop is CASSLIEGNTGELFF. DNA of the CDR3: TGTGCCAGCAGCTTAATTGAGGGCAACACCGGGGAGCTGTTTTTT.

The chain has TRBV27 and TRBJ2-7; D is unresolved. This CDR3 contains 13 residues. The germline CDR1 and CDR2 sequences are MNHEY and SMNVEV (reference sequence). Trimming stripped 3 bases from V and 0 bases from J, with 6 bases between. The CDR3 DNA reads TGTGCCAGCAGTTTTCAATTCTCCTACGAGCAGTACTTC. Its protein is CASSFQFSYEQYF.

V and J are TRBV27 and TRBJ2-7, with 9 bases matching TRBD1. This CDR3 comprises 16 residues. Germline assignment: CDR1 MNHEY and CDR2 SMNVEV (reference sequence). Trimming removed 3 bases from V and 1 base from J; junction bases left unmatched: 7. The CDR3 DNA reads as TGTGCCAGCAGTTTCCGGGACAGGGCGGGATCCTACGAGCAGTACTTC. This codes for CASSFRDRAGSYEQYF.

V gene TRBV5-1 combines with J gene TRBJ2-2, with a weak D call TRBD1 (5 bases). The CDR3 sequence is 14 residues long. The germline V and J ends were trimmed by 0 bases and 4 bases, with 7 bases remaining between them. Germline V lookup: CDR1 SGHRS, CDR2 YFSETQ. CDR3 DNA: TGCGCCAGCAGCTTGGAGGGGCCCACCGGGGAGCTGTTTTTT. Its translation is CASSLEGPTGELFF.

The CDR3, as DNA: TGTGCCAGCAGCTTAGATGGGTGGACAGTCTCTGGAAACACCATATATTTT. Its protein product is CASSLDGWTVSGNTIYF. The chain combines TRBV11-2 with TRBJ1-3, with D perhaps TRBD1 (6 bases). Deletions cut 0 bases from V and 0 bases from J, with 12 bases between. CDR3 length equals 17 residues. CDR1 is SGHAT and CDR2 is FQNNGV in the germline V gene.

The chain employs TRBV6-5 and TRBJ1-1, with D uncertain. This CDR3 contains 13 residues. V shed 8 bases and J shed 4 bases, with 14 bases lying between them. Germline assignment: CDR1 MNHEY and CDR2 SVGAGI. CDR3 region: CASEYGQSTEAFF. In DNA, the CDR3 is TGTGCCAGCGAATACGGGCAGAGCACTGAAGCTTTCTTT.

The rearrangement uses TRBV11-2 and TRBJ1-2; D is unresolved. Looked up from germline, CDR1 is SGHAT and CDR2 is FQNNGV. Trimming left V 0 bases short and J 11 bases short, with 10 bases between. This CDR3 contains 12 residues. CDR3 loop: CASSLEASGYTF. Written as DNA, the CDR3 is TGTGCCAGCAGCTTAGAAGCGTCGGGGTACACCTTC.